These 4 T cell receptor beta chains came from one sample sequenced in a study of spatial heterogeneity in lung cancer (dated 2019 in TCRdb). Read against the paper, the sample's time point label means: sample taken at primary tumor resection. Libraries were prepared through 5' RACE. The instrument given in TCRdb is NextSeq 500. Using fastp trimming at Q25 and MiXCR clonotype assembly, TCRdb reanalyzed the public sequencing data and kept in-frame beta chains. Rows matching on CDR3 protein sequence are summarized as one entry with the most common DNA and genes. Counted in this sample were about 36,000 distinct CDR3 sequences; under 8% of them appeared once. Clones ranked in the top ten supply 29% of the sample. The material sequenced was PBMCs, taken at surgery. The receptors stem from a female donor with early-stage non-small cell lung cancer.

This clonotype turned up a few times. Without the conserved terminal phenylalanine or tryptophan, this CDR3 likely stems from a read error. The chain recombines TRBV12-3 or TRBV12-4 with TRBJ2-3; a possible D gene is TRBD2 (6 bases). The CDR3 has 13 amino acids. The CDR3 DNA reads as TGTGCCAGCAGTATAGCGGGCACAGATACGCAGTATTCT. Residues: CASSIAGTDTQYS.

This clonotype has at least ten counts. The chain uses TRBV12-3 or TRBV12-4 and TRBJ1-2, with D possibly matching TRBD1 (5 bases). CDR3 length: 14 amino acids. V lost 6 bases and J lost 3, with 14 bases in between. The CDR3 protein is CASSSPAGHYGYTF. The CDR3 DNA reads as TGTGCCAGCAGCTCCCCGGCGGGGCACTATGGCTACACCTTC.

In its sample, this clonotype was seen a few times. The chain combines TRBV11-3 with TRBJ1-1, with TRBD1 matching 7 bases. The CDR3 totals 16 residues. After removal of 1 base from V and 1 base from J, the junction contained 6 bases not matched to a gene. Germline V gene data show CDR1 as SGHNT and CDR2 as YENEEA. The CDR3 bases are TGTGCCAGCAGCTTAGGGGCGGGACAGTCGAACACTGAAGCTTTCTTT. It yields the protein CASSLGAGQSNTEAFF.

This clonotype was counted many times. The chain couples TRBV2 to TRBJ2-7; unclear D gene. The germline CDR1 and CDR2 sequences are SNHLY and FYNNEI. The V end lost 1 base, the J end lost 4 bases, and 8 bases lay between the germline ends. The CDR3 totals 13 residues. CDR3 in DNA: TGTGCCAGCAGTGAAGGGATGAGTTACGAGCAGTACTTC. Amino acids: CASSEGMSYEQYF.